The 26 T cell receptor beta chains given below trace back to one sample, sequenced in a study of T cell clonotyping in hematopoietic cell transplantation. The protocol was immunoSEQ multiplex PCR, while the TCRdb copy is restricted to in-frame clones and leaves out a portion. The sample lists more than 25,000 clones; 92% were seen once. Here the sequenced sample was PBMCs, taken 100 days after allogeneic stem cell transplant. These TCRs come from a female patient in her 50s who had an allogeneic stem cell transplant from a related donor, so the T cells may come from the graft donor. Some clones in this sample may be carry-over from other donors' samples.

The rearrangement links TRBV7-2 to TRBJ1-2; D unclear. CDR1 and CDR2 (germline): SGHTA, FQGNSA. V was clipped by 2 bases and J by 0 bases, with 16 bases between them. The CDR3 is made up of 17 amino acids. CDR3 region: CASSLWVPRPSNYGYTF. The CDR3, as DNA: TGTGCCAGCAGCTTATGGGTTCCCCGACCTTCTAACTATGGCTACACCTTC.

V and J are TRBV5-1 and TRBJ2-3; D is unresolved. Germline V gene data show CDR1 as SGHRS and CDR2 as YFSETQ. V lost 6 bases to trimming and J lost 3 bases, with 14 bases between them. The CDR3 runs to 14 residues. This CDR3 is CASTRVGSTDTQYF. Here the CDR3 DNA reads TGCGCCAGCACCCGTGTGGGGTCAACAGATACGCAGTATTTT.

CDR3 sequence reads: CASSIGTGGIDEQYF. The CDR3 bases are TGTGCCAGTAGTATTGGGACTGGGGGCATCGACGAGCAGTACTTC. The rearrangement joins TRBV19 to TRBJ2-7, with D perhaps matching TRBD1 or TRBD2 (6 bases each). The CDR3 covers 15 residues. Trimming removed 3 bases from V and 5 bases from J, with 17 bases in between. CDR1 is LNHDA, CDR2 SQIVND, per germline (reference sequence).

The chain combines TRBV19 with TRBJ1-2, with D perhaps matching TRBD1 (5 bases). Trimming left V 4 bases short and J 3 bases short, with 15 bases between. Germline V gene data show CDR1 as LNHDA and CDR2 as SQIVND (reference sequence). The CDR3 is made up of 15 amino acids. CDR3: CASSNPGQLHYGYTF. The DNA for the CDR3 is TGTGCCAGTAGTAATCCCGGACAACTCCACTATGGCTACACCTTC.

The chain couples TRBV7-2 to TRBJ1-1; perhaps TRBD1 as D (6 bases). The V and J ends lost 0 bases and 12 bases respectively, with 17 bases between them. Germline loops: CDR1 SGHTA, CDR2 FQGNSA. This CDR3 is 14 amino acids long. This CDR3 is CASSLAVGATGTFF. In nucleotides, the CDR3 is TGTGCCAGCAGCTTAGCGGTGGGGGCGACCGGGACTTTCTTT.

The chain links TRBV6-5 to TRBJ2-7, with D hard to call. This CDR3 spans 14 amino acids. V dropped 5 bases and J dropped 1 base, with 12 bases sitting between them. Per germline, CDR1 MNHEY and CDR2 SVGAGI. DNA for the CDR3: TGTGCCAGCAGTCTTATGGTAGGGTCCTACGAGCAGTACTTC. It encodes CASSLMVGSYEQYF.

This clone occurred once. The chain is built from TRBV6-6 and TRBJ2-7; 7 bases are a match to TRBD1. The germline V gene encodes CDR1 MNHNY and CDR2 SVGAGI (reference sequence). The CDR3 consists of 14 residues. Trimming cost V 0 bases and J 3 bases; bases outside gene matches: 2. CDR3 DNA sequence: TGTGCCAGCAGTTACTCGACAGGGCTCTACGAGCAGTACTTC. Protein sequence: CASSYSTGLYEQYF.

The rearrangement uses TRBV5-4 and TRBJ2-7; the match to TRBD1 covers 7 bases. V gave up 0 bases and J gave up 4 bases; unmatched junction bases: 10. Germline CDR1 and CDR2: SGHNT and YYREEE (reference sequence). The CDR3 runs to 16 residues. This CDR3 reads CASSLGGQGDTYEQYF. The CDR3 bases are TGTGCCAGCAGCTTGGGGGGGCAGGGGGACACGTACGAGCAGTACTTC.

V gene TRBV19 combines with J gene TRBJ1-6; weak D call: TRBD1 (6 bases). Germline V CDR1 and CDR2: LNHDA, SQIVND (reference sequence). V dropped 7 bases and J dropped 14 bases, with 18 bases sitting between them. The CDR3 length is 13 residues. This CDR3 reads CASNPGRGSSLHF. As DNA, the CDR3 is TGTGCCAGTAACCCGGGCAGGGGATCATCCCTCCACTTT.

The chain carries TRBV27 and TRBJ2-2, with TRBD1 identical over 7 bases. Looked up from germline, CDR1 is MNHEY and CDR2 is SMNVEV (reference sequence). Trimming cost V 5 bases and J 6 bases; bases outside gene matches: 9. CDR3 length: 15 amino acids. The CDR3 bases are TGTGCCAGCAGTCCGACAGGGCGGCGTCCCGGGGAGCTGTTTTTT. It yields the protein CASSPTGRRPGELFF.

The rearrangement uses TRBV19 and TRBJ2-2; 7 nucleotides match TRBD1. The germline V gene encodes CDR1 LNHDA and CDR2 SQIVND (reference sequence). With V trimmed by 6 bases and J by 7 bases, 5 bases remained unmatched. The length of the CDR3 is 13 residues. The CDR3 nucleotides are TGTGCCAGTAGCCTGGGACAGATCGGGGAGCTGTTTTTT. It yields the protein CASSLGQIGELFF.

The rearrangement uses TRBV4-1 and TRBJ1-1; D is uncertain. From germline, CDR1 is MGHRA and CDR2 YSYEKL. The CDR3 loop spans 16 amino acids. Trimming took 3 bases from V and 4 from J, leaving 18 bases between them. The CDR3 DNA reads as TGCGCCAGCAGCCACCCTTTACATAACAGCGGCACTGAAGCTTTCTTT. Its translation is CASSHPLHNSGTEAFF.

This clone was seen a few times. The V and J genes are TRBV7-2 and TRBJ1-1; D is possibly TRBD1 (6 bases). CDR3 length: 15 residues. The germline V gene has CDR1 SGHTA and CDR2 FQGNSA. Trimming left V 5 bases short and J 1 base short, with 14 bases between. DNA for the CDR3: TGTGCCAGCAGCCCACCGGGACAAAGGAACACTGAAGCTTTCTTT. It specifies CASSPPGQRNTEAFF.

This sequence joins TRBV11-2 and TRBJ2-6; D possibly corresponds to TRBD1 (6 bases). Germline CDR1 and CDR2: SGHAT and FQNNGV. V lost 1 base and J lost 0, with 7 bases in between. CDR3 size: 16 residues. CDR3 sequence (DNA): TGTGCCAGCAGCTTAGCAGGGGTCTCTGGGGCCAACGTCCTGACTTTC. This codes for CASSLAGVSGANVLTF.

The V call is TRBV10-3, the J call TRBJ1-5; D gene uncertain. V gave up 2 bases and J gave up 5 bases, with 13 bases separating them. The CDR3 loop spans 15 amino acids. Germline V gene sequence: CDR1 ENHRY, CDR2 SYGVKD. The CDR3 reads CAISEGLTWDQPQHF. DNA of the CDR3: TGTGCCATCAGTGAGGGTCTGACCTGGGATCAGCCCCAGCATTTT.

This rearrangement joins TRBV10-1 to TRBJ1-5; a possible D gene is TRBD1 (6 bases). V was clipped by 6 bases and J by 0 bases, with 12 bases between them. Germline values: CDR1 WNHNN, CDR2 SYGVQD (reference sequence). CDR3 length equals 15 residues. The DNA of the CDR3 is TGCGCCAGCAGAAAGACAGGCTATAGCAATCAGCCCCAGCATTTT. Translated, it gives CASRKTGYSNQPQHF.

J is TRBJ2-2 and V is TRBV6-5; D is unresolved. Germline V gives CDR1 MNHEY, CDR2 SVGAGI. V gave up 6 bases and J gave up 7 bases, with 15 bases separating them. The CDR3 loop spans 14 amino acids. The CDR3 DNA reads as TGTGCCAGCAGGCTCCCGGGCGGTCGCGGGGAGCTGTTTTTT. Protein product: CASRLPGGRGELFF.

CDR3 in DNA: TGTGCCAGCAGCCGAGGACAGATCACTGAAGCTTTCTTT. This codes for CASSRGQITEAFF. The chain joins TRBV6-6 to TRBJ1-1, with D possibly TRBD1 on 6 matching bases. The CDR3 has 13 residues. Trimming removed 6 bases from V and 4 bases from J, with 12 bases in between. CDR1 is MNHNY, CDR2 SVGAGI, per germline (reference sequence).

The J gene is TRBJ2-2, the V gene TRBV7-3; the match to TRBD1 covers 9 bases. Germline V gene data show CDR1 as SGHTA and CDR2 as FQGTGA. The CDR3 loop spans 14 amino acids. With V trimmed by 4 bases and J by 5 bases, 2 bases remained unmatched. CDR3 residues: CASSSGQGTGELFF. The CDR3 bases are TGTGCCAGCAGCTCGGGACAGGGAACCGGGGAGCTGTTTTTT.

The chain combines TRBV5-6 with TRBJ2-7; perhaps TRBD2 as D (6 bases). CDR1 and CDR2 (germline): SGHDT, YYEEEE. There are 13 residues in the CDR3. The ends were cut back, 5 bases at V and 7 bases at J, with 16 bases in the middle. CDR3 loop: CASSWDSAEEQYF. The CDR3 nucleotides are TGTGCCAGCAGTTGGGACTCAGCTGAGGAGCAGTACTTC.

This chain joins TRBV10-1 and TRBJ2-5; 8 bases match TRBD2. The CDR3 spans 16 residues. The germline gives CDR1 WNHNN, CDR2 SYGVQD (reference sequence). Trimming at V came to 0 bases and at J to 4 bases, leaving 7 bases not matched to a gene. CDR3 DNA: TGCGCCAGCAGTGAGTCGGCGGGGGGCGGCGGAGAGACCCAGTACTTC. Its translation is CASSESAGGGGETQYF.

V and J are TRBV5-4 and TRBJ2-1; 8 bases match TRBD2. The V segment lost 4 bases and the J segment 3 bases; nucleotides outside the gene matches: 3. This CDR3 contains 14 residues. Germline V lookup: CDR1 SGHNT, CDR2 YYREEE (reference sequence). Written as DNA, the CDR3 is TGTGCCAGCAGCCCGGGGACTAGCTACAATGAGCAGTTCTTC. It translates to CASSPGTSYNEQFF.

The chain carries TRBV4-2 and TRBJ2-1; 11 bases fit TRBD2. The germline gives CDR1 LGHNA, CDR2 YNFKEQ. Unmatched junction bases numbered 2, after V lost 3 bases and J lost 4 bases. The CDR3 consists of 15 residues. Here the CDR3 reads CASSQGLAVYNEQFF. The CDR3 coding sequence is TGTGCCAGCAGCCAGGGACTAGCGGTTTACAATGAGCAGTTCTTC.

V gene TRBV4-3 combines with J gene TRBJ1-2; D remains ambiguous. Germline V CDR1 and CDR2: LGHNA, YSLEER. The CDR3 has 17 residues. V was trimmed by 0 bases and J by 4 bases, leaving 18 bases between them. The CDR3 DNA follows: TGCGCCAGCAGCCAAGATTACTTAGGGAAGCGGGGCTATGGCTACACCTTC. Translated: CASSQDYLGKRGYGYTF.

This rearrangement joins TRBV19 to TRBJ2-3; 10 positions match TRBD1. With 2 bases clipped from V and 4 bases from J, the junction kept 6 bases outside the gene matches. Germline CDR1 LNHDA, CDR2 SQIVND (reference sequence). The CDR3 contains 16 residues. CDR3 protein: CASSILTGGLADTQYF. DNA of the CDR3: TGTGCCAGTAGTATATTGACAGGGGGCTTGGCAGATACGCAGTATTTT.

The genes are TRBV4-1 and TRBJ2-3; TRBD2 matches at 8 bases. CDR3 length equals 13 residues. CDR1 and CDR2 (germline): MGHRA, YSYEKL. Germline trimming cut 0 bases from V and 8 bases from J; bases unmatched to any gene: 1. The CDR3 spells CASSQDLAGTQYF. The DNA for the CDR3 is TGCGCCAGCAGCCAAGATCTAGCGGGTACGCAGTATTTT.